This TCR beta chain was sequenced in a study of control samples from healthy donors and cancer patients. Assay used: immunoSEQ multiplex PCR; TCRdb lists only in-frame clones, some missing. The sample consists of 75,000 to 90,000 clones, 86% of them appearing once. The CDR3 runs 11 residues. The receptor's source is a man aged 25-45 years in good health. Sequencing was performed on blood. The gene calls are TRBV21-1 and TRBJ1-2. TRBV21-1 corresponds to a pseudogene. CDR3 coding DNA: TGTGCCAGCAGCAAAGAGAGAGGCTACACCTTC. It encodes CASSKERGYTF.